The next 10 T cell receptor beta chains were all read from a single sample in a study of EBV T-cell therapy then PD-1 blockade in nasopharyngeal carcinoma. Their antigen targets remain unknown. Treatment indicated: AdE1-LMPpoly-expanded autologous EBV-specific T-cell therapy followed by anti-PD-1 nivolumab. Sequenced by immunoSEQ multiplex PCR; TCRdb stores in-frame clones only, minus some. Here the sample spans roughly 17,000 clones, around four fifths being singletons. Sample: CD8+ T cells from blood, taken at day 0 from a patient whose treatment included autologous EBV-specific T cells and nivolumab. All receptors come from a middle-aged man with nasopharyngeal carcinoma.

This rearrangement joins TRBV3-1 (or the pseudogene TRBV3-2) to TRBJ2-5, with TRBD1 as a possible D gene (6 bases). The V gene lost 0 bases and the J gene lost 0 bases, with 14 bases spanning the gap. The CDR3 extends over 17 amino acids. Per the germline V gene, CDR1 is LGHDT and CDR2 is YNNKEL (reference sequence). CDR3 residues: CASSQDPGTPYQETQYF. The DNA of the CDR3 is TGTGCCAGCAGCCAAGACCCCGGGACACCATACCAAGAGACCCAGTACTTC.

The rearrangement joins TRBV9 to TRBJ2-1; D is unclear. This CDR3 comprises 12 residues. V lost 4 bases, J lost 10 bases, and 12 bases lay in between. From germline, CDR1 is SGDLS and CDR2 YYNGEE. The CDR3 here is CASSSIDREQFF. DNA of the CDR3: TGTGCCAGCAGCTCTATAGATCGCGAGCAGTTCTTC.

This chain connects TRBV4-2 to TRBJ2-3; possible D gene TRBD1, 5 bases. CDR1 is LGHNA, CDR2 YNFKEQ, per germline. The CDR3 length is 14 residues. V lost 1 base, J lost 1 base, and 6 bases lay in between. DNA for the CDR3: TGTGCCAGCAGCCAAGTACAGGGCACAGATACGCAGTATTTT. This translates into CASSQVQGTDTQYF.

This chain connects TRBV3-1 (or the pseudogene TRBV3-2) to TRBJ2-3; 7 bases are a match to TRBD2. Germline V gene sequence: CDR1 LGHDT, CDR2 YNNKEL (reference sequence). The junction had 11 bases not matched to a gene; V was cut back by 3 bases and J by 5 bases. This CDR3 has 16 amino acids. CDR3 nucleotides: TGTGCCAGCAGCCACGTTACTAGCGAGCACAAAGATACGCAGTATTTT. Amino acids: CASSHVTSEHKDTQYF.

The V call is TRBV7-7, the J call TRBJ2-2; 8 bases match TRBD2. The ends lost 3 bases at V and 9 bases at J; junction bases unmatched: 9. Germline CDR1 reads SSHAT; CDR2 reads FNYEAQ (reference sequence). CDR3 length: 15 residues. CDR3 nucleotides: TGTGCCAGCAGCTTCGGTGGCGGGGGGACCTGGGAGCTGTTTTTT. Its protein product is CASSFGGGGTWELFF.

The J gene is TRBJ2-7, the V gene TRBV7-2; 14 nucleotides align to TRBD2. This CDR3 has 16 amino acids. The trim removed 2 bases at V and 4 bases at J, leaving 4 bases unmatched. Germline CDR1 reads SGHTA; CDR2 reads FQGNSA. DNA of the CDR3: TGTGCCAGCAGCTTACTGGGACTAGCGGGGGCATACGAGCAGTACTTC. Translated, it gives CASSLLGLAGAYEQYF.

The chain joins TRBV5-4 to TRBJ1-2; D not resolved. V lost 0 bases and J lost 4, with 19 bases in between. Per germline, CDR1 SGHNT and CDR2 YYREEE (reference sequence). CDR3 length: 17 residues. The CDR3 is CASSLGHGVVRVYGYTF. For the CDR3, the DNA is TGTGCCAGCAGCTTGGGCCATGGTGTGGTTCGGGTCTATGGCTACACCTTC.

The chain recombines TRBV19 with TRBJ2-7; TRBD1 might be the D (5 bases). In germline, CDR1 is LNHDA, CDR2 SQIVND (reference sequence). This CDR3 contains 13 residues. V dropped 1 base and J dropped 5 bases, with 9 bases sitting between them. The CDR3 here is CASSIAGPNEQYF. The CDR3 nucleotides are TGTGCCAGTAGTATAGCAGGGCCCAACGAGCAGTACTTC. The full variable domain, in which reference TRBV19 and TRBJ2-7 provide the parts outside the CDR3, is DGGITQSPKYLFRKEGQNVTLSCEQNLNHDAMYWYRQDPGQGLRLIYYSQIVNDFQKGDIAEGYSVSREKKESFPLTVTSAQKNPTAFYLCASSIAGPNEQYFGPGTRLTVT.

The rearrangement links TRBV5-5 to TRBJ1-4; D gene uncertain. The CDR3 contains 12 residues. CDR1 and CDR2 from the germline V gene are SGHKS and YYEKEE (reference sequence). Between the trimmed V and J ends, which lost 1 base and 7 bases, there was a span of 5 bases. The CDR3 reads CASSLWGEKLFF. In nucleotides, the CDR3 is TGTGCCAGCAGCTTGTGGGGTGAAAAACTGTTTTTT. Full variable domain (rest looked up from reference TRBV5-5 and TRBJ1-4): DAGVTQSPTHLIKTRGQQVTLRCSPISGHKSVSWYQQVLGQGPQFIFQYYEKEERGRGNFPDRFSARQFPNYSSELNVNALLLGDSALYLCASSLWGEKLFFGSGTQLSVL.

CDR3 DNA: TGTGCCAGCAGTGATGTGGGTACGCAGTATTTT. Protein product: CASSDVGTQYF. The chain uses TRBV25-1 and TRBJ2-3; D is ambiguous. The germline V and J ends were trimmed by 3 bases and 8 bases, with 6 bases remaining between them. The CDR3 consists of 11 residues. Germline V lookup: CDR1 MGHDK, CDR2 SYGVNS.